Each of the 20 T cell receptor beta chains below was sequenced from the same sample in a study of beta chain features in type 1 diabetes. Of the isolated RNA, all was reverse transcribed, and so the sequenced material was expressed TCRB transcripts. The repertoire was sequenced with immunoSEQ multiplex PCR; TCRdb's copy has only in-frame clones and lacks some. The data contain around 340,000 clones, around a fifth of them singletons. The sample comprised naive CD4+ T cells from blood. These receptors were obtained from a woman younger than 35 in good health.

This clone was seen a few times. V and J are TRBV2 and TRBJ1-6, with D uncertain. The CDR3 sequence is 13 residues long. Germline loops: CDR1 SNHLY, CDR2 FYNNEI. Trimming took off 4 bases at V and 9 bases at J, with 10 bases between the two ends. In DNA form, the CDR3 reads TGTGCCAGCAGTGGGAATGCGGGTTCACCCCTCCACTTT. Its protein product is CASSGNAGSPLHF.

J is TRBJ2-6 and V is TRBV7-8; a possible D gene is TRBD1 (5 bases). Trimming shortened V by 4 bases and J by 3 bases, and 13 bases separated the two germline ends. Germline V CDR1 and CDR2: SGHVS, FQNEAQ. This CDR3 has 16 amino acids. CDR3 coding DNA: TGTGCCAGCAGCTCCCAGGGAAATCTTGGGGCCAACGTCCTGACTTTC. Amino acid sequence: CASSSQGNLGANVLTF.

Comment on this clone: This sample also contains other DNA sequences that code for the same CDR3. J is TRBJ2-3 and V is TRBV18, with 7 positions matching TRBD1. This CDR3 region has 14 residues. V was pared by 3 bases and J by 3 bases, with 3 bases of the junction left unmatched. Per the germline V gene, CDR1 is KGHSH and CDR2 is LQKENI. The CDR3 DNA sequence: TGTGCCAGCTCACCTGACAGGGCAACAGATACGCAGTATTTT. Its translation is CASSPDRATDTQYF.

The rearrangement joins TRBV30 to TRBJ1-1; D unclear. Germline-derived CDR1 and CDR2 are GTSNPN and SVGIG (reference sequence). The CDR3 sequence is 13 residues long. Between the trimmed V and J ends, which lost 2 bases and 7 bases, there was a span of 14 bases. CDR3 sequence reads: CAWSQNEGVEAFF. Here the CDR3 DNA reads TGTGCCTGGAGTCAAAATGAGGGCGTTGAAGCTTTCTTT.

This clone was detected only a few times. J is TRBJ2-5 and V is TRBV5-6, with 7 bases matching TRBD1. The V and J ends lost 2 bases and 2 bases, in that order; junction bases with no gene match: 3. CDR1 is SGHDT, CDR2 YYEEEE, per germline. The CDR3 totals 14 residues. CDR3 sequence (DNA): TGTGCCAGCAGCTTTGGACAGGCTCAAGAGACCCAGTACTTC. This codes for CASSFGQAQETQYF.

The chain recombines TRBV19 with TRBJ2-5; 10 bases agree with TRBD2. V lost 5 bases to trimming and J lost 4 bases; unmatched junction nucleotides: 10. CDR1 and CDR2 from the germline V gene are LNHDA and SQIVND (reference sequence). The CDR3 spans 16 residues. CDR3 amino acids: CASSGLADLWRETQYF. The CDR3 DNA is TGTGCCAGTAGTGGACTAGCGGATTTATGGAGAGAGACCCAGTACTTC. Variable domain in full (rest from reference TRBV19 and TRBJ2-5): DGGITQSPKYLFRKEGQNVTLSCEQNLNHDAMYWYRQDPGQGLRLIYYSQIVNDFQKGDIAEGYSVSREKKESFPLTVTSAQKNPTAFYLCASSGLADLWRETQYFGPGTRLLVL.

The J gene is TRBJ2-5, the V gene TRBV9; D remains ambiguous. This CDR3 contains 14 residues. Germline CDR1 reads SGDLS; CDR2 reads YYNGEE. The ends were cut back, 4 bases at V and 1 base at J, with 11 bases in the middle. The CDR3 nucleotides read TGTGCCAGCAGCTCCCGAGGAATCCAAGAGACCCAGTACTTC. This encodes CASSSRGIQETQYF.

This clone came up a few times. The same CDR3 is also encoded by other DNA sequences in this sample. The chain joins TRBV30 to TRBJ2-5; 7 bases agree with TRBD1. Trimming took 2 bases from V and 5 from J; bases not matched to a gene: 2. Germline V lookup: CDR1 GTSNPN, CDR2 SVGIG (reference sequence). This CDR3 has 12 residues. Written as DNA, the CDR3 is TGTGCCTGGAGTACACAGGGGGAGACCCAGTACTTC. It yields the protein CAWSTQGETQYF. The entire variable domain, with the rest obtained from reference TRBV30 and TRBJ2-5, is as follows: SQTIHQWPATLVQPVGSPLSLECTVEGTSNPNLYWYRQAAGRGLQLLFYSVGIGQISSEVPQNLSASRPQDRQFILSSKKLLLSDSGFYLCAWSTQGETQYFGPGTRLLVL.

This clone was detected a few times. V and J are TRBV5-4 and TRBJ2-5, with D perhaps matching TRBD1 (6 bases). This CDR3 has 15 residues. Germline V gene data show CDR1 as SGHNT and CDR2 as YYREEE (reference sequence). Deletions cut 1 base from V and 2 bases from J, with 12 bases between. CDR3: CASSLLQGPQETQYF. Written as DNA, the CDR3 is TGTGCCAGCAGCTTGCTACAGGGACCACAAGAGACCCAGTACTTC.

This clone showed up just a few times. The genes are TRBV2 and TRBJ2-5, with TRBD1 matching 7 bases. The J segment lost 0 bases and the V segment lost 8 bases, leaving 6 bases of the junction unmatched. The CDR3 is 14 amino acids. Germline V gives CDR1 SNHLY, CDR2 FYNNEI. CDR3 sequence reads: CASDGQAHQETQYF. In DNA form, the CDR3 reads TGTGCCAGCGATGGACAGGCACACCAAGAGACCCAGTACTTC.

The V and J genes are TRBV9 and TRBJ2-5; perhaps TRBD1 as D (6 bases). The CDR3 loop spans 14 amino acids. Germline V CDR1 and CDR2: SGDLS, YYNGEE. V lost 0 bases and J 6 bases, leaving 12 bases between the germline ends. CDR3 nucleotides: TGTGCCAGCAGCGTAGAGCTCAGGGGACAGACCCAGTACTTC. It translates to CASSVELRGQTQYF.

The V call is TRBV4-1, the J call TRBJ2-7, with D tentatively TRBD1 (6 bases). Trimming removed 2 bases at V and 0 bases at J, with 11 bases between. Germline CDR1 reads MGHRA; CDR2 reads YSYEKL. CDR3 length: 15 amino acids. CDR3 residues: CASSQRDKSSYEQYF. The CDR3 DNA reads TGCGCCAGCAGCCAAAGGGACAAGAGCTCCTACGAGCAGTACTTC.

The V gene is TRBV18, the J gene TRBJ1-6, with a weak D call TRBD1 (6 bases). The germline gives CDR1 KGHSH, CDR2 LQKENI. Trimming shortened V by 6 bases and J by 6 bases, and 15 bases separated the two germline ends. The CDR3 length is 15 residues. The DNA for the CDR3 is TGTGCCAGCTCGACAGAGCAGGGGTCTAATTCACCCCTCCACTTT. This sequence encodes CASSTEQGSNSPLHF. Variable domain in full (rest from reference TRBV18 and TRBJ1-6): NAGVMQNPRHLVRRRGQEARLRCSPMKGHSHVYWYRQLPEEGLKFMVYLQKENIIDESGMPKERFSAEFPKEGPSILRIQQVVRGDSAAYFCASSTEQGSNSPLHFGNGTRLTVT.

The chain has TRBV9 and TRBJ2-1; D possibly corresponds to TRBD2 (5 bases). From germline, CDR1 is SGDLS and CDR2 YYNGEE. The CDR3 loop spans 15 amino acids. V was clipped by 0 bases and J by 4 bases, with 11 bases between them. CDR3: CASSVGGLSYNEQFF. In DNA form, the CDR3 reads TGTGCCAGCAGCGTAGGAGGACTTAGTTACAATGAGCAGTTCTTC.

CDR3 sequence (DNA): TGTGCCAGCAATAGACAGGGGAACTATGGCTACACCTTC. Translating gives CASNRQGNYGYTF. The chain has TRBV5-4 and TRBJ1-2; TRBD1 agrees at 8 bases. V was clipped by 6 bases and J by 2 bases; unmatched bases: 3. The CDR3 is 13 residues long. Germline lookup yields CDR1 SGHNT and CDR2 YYREEE (reference sequence).

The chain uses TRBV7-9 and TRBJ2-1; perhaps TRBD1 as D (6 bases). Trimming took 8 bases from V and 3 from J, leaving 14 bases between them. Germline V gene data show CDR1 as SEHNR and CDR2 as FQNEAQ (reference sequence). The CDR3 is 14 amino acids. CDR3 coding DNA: TGTGCCAGCCTCGACACAGGGAACTACAATGAGCAGTTCTTC. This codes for CASLDTGNYNEQFF.

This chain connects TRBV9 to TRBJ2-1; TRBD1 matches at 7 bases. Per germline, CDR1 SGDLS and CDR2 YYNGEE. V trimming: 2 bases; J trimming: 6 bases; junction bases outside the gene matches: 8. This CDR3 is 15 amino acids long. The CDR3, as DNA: TGTGCCAGCAGCGTTGGGGGACAGACAATCAATGAGCAGTTCTTC. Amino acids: CASSVGGQTINEQFF.

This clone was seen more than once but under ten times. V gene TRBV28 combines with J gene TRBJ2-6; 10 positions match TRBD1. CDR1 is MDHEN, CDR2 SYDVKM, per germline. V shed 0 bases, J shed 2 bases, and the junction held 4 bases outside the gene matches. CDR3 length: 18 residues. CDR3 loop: CASSLWGQGLTGANVLTF. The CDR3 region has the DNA TGTGCCAGCAGTTTATGGGGACAGGGGTTAACTGGGGCCAACGTCCTGACTTTC.

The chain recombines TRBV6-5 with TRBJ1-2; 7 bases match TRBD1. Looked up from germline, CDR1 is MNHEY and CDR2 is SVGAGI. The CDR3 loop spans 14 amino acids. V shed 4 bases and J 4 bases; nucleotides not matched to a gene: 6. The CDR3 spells CASSSLTGSYGYTF. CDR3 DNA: TGTGCCAGCAGTTCCCTGACAGGGAGCTATGGCTACACCTTC.

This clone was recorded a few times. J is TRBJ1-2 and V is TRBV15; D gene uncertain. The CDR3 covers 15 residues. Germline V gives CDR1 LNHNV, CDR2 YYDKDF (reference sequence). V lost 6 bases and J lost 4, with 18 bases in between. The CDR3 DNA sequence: TGTGCCACCAGACTTGCCGGAGGGAGGACCTATGGCTACACCTTC. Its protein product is CATRLAGGRTYGYTF. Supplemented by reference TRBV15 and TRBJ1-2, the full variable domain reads DAMVIQNPRYQVTQFGKPVTLSCSQTLNHNVMYWYQQKSSQAPKLLFHYYDKDFNNEADTPDNFQSRRPNTSFCFLDIRSPGLGDTAMYLCATRLAGGRTYGYTFGSGTRLTVV.